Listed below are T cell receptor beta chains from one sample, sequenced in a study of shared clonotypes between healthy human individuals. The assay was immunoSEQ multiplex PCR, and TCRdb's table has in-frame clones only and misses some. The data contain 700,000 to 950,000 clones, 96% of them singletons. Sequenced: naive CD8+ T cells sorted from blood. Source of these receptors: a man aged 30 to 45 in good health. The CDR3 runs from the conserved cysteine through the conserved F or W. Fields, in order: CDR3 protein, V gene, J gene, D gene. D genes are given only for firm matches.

CDR3: CASSGQGPTNEQFF
V: TRBV27
J: TRBJ2-1
D: TRBD1

CDR3: CASSRRTSAADEQFF
V: TRBV4-3
J: TRBJ2-1
D: TRBD2

CDR3: CASSLEDTHGYNEQFF
V: TRBV7-9
J: TRBJ2-1
D: -

CDR3: CATSGTGAYEAFF
V: TRBV15
J: TRBJ1-1
D: TRBD1

CDR3: CASSPRANTGELFF
V: TRBV11-2
J: TRBJ2-2
D: -

CDR3: CASSPAGGLMNTEAFF
V: TRBV18
J: TRBJ1-1
D: -

CDR3: CASSLNRGEKLFF
V: TRBV7-9
J: TRBJ1-4
D: -

CDR3: CASSVKEYYGYTF
V: TRBV9
J: TRBJ1-2
D: -

CDR3: CASSLGTGAVNEQFF
V: TRBV7-9
J: TRBJ2-1
D: TRBD1

CDR3: CASSLAARNEQFF
V: TRBV7-9
J: TRBJ2-1
D: -

CDR3: CASSQGREGHDEQFF
V: TRBV7-9
J: TRBJ2-1
D: -

CDR3: CASSITASYNEQFF
V: TRBV19
J: TRBJ2-1
D: -

CDR3: CASRPGQGSTNSNQPQHF
V: TRBV2
J: TRBJ1-5
D: TRBD1

CDR3: CASSVGTSGSVSDTQYF
V: TRBV5-4
J: TRBJ2-3
D: TRBD2

CDR3: CASSFKGTNTEAFF
V: TRBV5-1
J: TRBJ1-1
D: -

CDR3: CASSLGTGTYEQYF
V: TRBV7-9
J: TRBJ2-7
D: TRBD1

CDR3: CSVRDSSYEQYF
V: TRBV29-1
J: TRBJ2-7
D: -

CDR3: CSVRPFNEQFF
V: TRBV29-1
J: TRBJ2-1
D: -

CDR3: CASSPRTERRLWTDTQYF
V: TRBV19
J: TRBJ2-3
D: -

CDR3: CASSPWDSTEAFF
V: TRBV5-4
J: TRBJ1-1
D: TRBD1

CDR3: CASSTRQGSYEQYF
V: TRBV9
J: TRBJ2-7
D: TRBD1

CDR3: CASSTRDRGVLADNNEQFF
V: TRBV9
J: TRBJ2-1
D: TRBD1

CDR3: CASSSKSAGGYNEQFF
V: TRBV7-8
J: TRBJ2-1
D: TRBD2

CDR3: CAWSADTQYF
V: TRBV30
J: TRBJ2-3
D: -

CDR3: CASSWTSGTGELFF
V: TRBV5-5
J: TRBJ2-2
D: TRBD2

CDR3: CASSLDGTSGFF
V: TRBV28
J: TRBJ1-1
D: -